Described below is a single TCR beta chain sequence and its context. The antigen is unknown. Stated time point: blood 2 weeks post-SBRT. Treatment: 15 Gy SBRT to primary tumor, nephrectomy 4 weeks later. Radiation-treated patients gave blood at baseline, week 2 and week 4. The sample is drawn from a study of radiation and T cells in renal cell carcinoma. Overall study: Nephrectomy followed 15 Gy stereotactic body radiation by 4 weeks.

Sequencing was performed with immunoSEQ multiplex PCR; in TCRdb, only in-frame clones are kept and a portion is missing. Found here are some 150,000 clones, approximately 90% of them singletons; the top ten hold over 10%. Study-wide results and limits: Without pretreatment biopsies, baseline tumor clonotype presence was undetermined. From baseline, blood top tumor clonotypes peaked at 2 weeks post-radiation.

J gave up 4 bases and V 3 bases, and 5 bases lay outside the gene matches. Germline lookup yields CDR1 KGHSH and CDR2 LQKENI. This CDR3 contains 15 residues. The source material was blood, sampled from a patient whose treatment included radiotherapy and nephrectomy. The V and J genes are TRBV18 and TRBJ2-7, with 11 bases identical to TRBD2. This sequence was found in a woman aged 45-60 years with renal cell carcinoma. CDR3 loop: CASSPGSGGAYEQYF. CDR3 nucleotides: TGTGCCAGCTCACCCGGTAGCGGGGGGGCTTACGAGCAGTACTTC.